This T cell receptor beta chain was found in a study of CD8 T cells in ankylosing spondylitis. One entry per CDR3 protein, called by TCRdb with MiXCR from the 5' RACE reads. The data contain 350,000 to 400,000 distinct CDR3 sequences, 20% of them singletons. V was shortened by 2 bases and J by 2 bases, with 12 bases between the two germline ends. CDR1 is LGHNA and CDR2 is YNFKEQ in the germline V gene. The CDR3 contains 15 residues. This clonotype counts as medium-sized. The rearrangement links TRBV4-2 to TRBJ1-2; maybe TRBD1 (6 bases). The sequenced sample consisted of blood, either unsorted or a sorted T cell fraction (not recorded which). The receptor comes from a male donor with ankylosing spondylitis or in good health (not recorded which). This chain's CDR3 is CASSQNGQGNYGYTF. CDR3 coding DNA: TGTGCCAGCAGCCAAAACGGGCAGGGGAACTATGGCTACACCTTC.